The rows below give T cell receptor beta chains drawn from one sample of a study of regulatory T cells in long-lasting Graves disease. TCRdb reprocessed the multiplex PCR reads with MiXCR, giving one entry per CDR3 protein. The repertoire includes about 320,000 distinct CDR3 sequences, 18% of them detected once, and less than 40% sits in the top ten. The sequencing here drew on peripheral blood mononuclear cells (PBMCs), taken at new diagnosis, from a patient treated with antithyroid drugs. All receptors derive from a female donor with Graves disease. Both conserved end residues are part of each CDR3. The D gene is left open where the match is weak. Only some rows state a clone size, as once, few, many or a class for expanded clones.

V gene,J gene,D gene,clone size,CDR3 protein,CDR3 DNA
TRBV7-9,TRBJ2-2,TRBD1,few,CASSLDRGPGELFF,TGTGCCAGCAGTCTGGACAGGGGTCCCGGGGAGCTGTTTTTT
TRBV7-9,TRBJ2-1,-,-,CASSWQNEQFF,TGTGCCAGCAGCTGGCAAAATGAGCAGTTCTTC
TRBV3-1,TRBJ2-5,-,many,CASSAFLETQYF,TGTGCCAGCAGCGCCTTCTTAGAGACCCAGTACTTC
TRBV2,TRBJ1-1,-,few,CASSGDEDTEAFF,TGTGCCAGCAGTGGGGACGAGGACACTGAAGCTTTCTTT
TRBV2,TRBJ1-2,TRBD1,many,CASIDRDSYFYGYTF,TGTGCCAGCATTGACCGGGACAGCTACTTCTATGGCTACACCTTC
TRBV12-3/TRBV12-4,TRBJ1-1,-,many,CASRRGKGTEAFF,TGTGCCAGCAGAAGGGGTAAGGGCACTGAAGCTTTCTTT
TRBV2,TRBJ2-3,-,many,CASSIGAGSTDTQYF,TGTGCCAGCAGTATAGGGGCAGGTAGCACAGATACGCAGTATTTT
TRBV18,TRBJ2-5,TRBD2,-,CASSPSGGRAGETQYF,TGTGCCAGCTCCCCATCCGGCGGGAGGGCCGGAGAGACCCAGTACTTC
TRBV7-6,TRBJ2-3,-,many,CASSSRGAGTPGSDTQYF,TGTGCCAGCAGCTCCCGGGGGGCCGGGACCCCAGGATCCGATACGCAGTATTTT
TRBV19,TRBJ1-6,-,many,CATTEGKYNSPLHF,TGTGCCACCACCGAGGGGAAGTATAATTCACCCCTCCACTTT
TRBV6-5,TRBJ1-5,TRBD1,many,CASSYSGTGINQPQHF,TGTGCCAGCAGTTACTCAGGGACAGGGATCAATCAGCCCCAGCATTTT
TRBV28,TRBJ2-1,-,many,CASRGAPGPYNEQFF,TGTGCCAGCAGGGGTGCTCCGGGGCCCTACAATGAGCAGTTCTTC
TRBV10-3,TRBJ2-7,-,many,CAIRSGAGNSYEQYF,TGTGCCATCAGGAGTGGGGCAGGGAACTCCTACGAGCAGTACTTC